The 9 T cell receptor beta chains given below trace back to one sample, sequenced in a study of identical twins. TCRdb analysed the 5' RACE reads with MiXCR anew, one entry per CDR3 protein. Among fewer than 550,000 distinct CDR3 sequences listed, 12% to 15% were seen once. These data were also reused for a study on yellow fever vaccine responses in identical twins.

The specimen sequenced was CD4+ T cells sorted from blood. The receptor set was obtained from a woman under 30 in good health.

The V call is TRBV29-1, the J call TRBJ2-7, with 10 bases identical to TRBD1. CDR1 is SQVTM, CDR2 ANQGSEA, per germline. This CDR3 has 12 amino acids. Here the CDR3 DNA reads TGCAGTAAAGACAGGGGGCTTTACGAGCAGTACTTC. Translating it yields CSKDRGLYEQYF.

V gene TRBV11-2 combines with J gene TRBJ1-1, with TRBD1 as a possible D gene (5 bases). Germline V gives CDR1 SGHAT, CDR2 FQNNGV. This CDR3 region has 12 residues. Trimming took 8 bases from V and 1 from J, leaving 8 bases between them. In DNA form, the CDR3 reads TGTGCCAGCGGCGGGGGGAACACTGAAGCTTTCTTT. It specifies CASGGGNTEAFF.

Many counts were recorded for this clonotype. The chain joins TRBV12-3 or TRBV12-4 to TRBJ1-3; 7 bases line up with TRBD1. J gave up 0 bases and V 7 bases, and 9 bases lay outside the gene matches. The CDR3 runs to 16 residues. CDR3 loop: CASNLKGALSGNTIYF. As DNA, the CDR3 is TGTGCCAGCAACCTCAAGGGGGCGCTCTCTGGAAACACCATATATTTT.

V and J are TRBV3-1 and TRBJ2-7; D gene uncertain. The CDR3 sequence is 13 residues long. The germline V gene has CDR1 LGHDT and CDR2 YNNKEL (reference sequence). Trimming cost V 7 bases and J 0 bases, with 10 bases left between them. CDR3 loop: CASKVDSSYEQYF. The CDR3 DNA reads TGTGCCAGCAAAGTGGATTCCTCCTACGAGCAGTACTTC.

This clonotype was seen a few times. This chain joins TRBV6-5 and TRBJ2-4; D is possibly TRBD2 (6 bases). The germline CDR1 and CDR2 sequences are MNHEY and SVGAGI. The CDR3 has 17 residues. Trimming left V 4 bases short and J 2 bases short, with 18 bases between. CDR3 residues: CASSSPRTIGTKNIQYF. The CDR3 DNA reads as TGTGCCAGCAGTTCCCCGAGGACTATCGGGACCAAAAACATTCAGTACTTC.

J is TRBJ2-7 and V is TRBV6-2 or TRBV6-3; D is possibly TRBD2 (5 bases). Trimming cost V 2 bases and J 0 bases, with 11 bases left between them. The CDR3 runs to 15 residues. The germline CDR1 and CDR2 sequences are MNHEY and SVGEGT. CDR3 residues: CASSYGAESSYEQYF. DNA of the CDR3: TGTGCCAGCAGTTACGGAGCGGAGAGCTCCTACGAGCAGTACTTC.

The rearrangement joins TRBV10-3 to TRBJ2-1, with D possibly TRBD1 on 6 matching bases. This CDR3 contains 13 residues. Germline V gene lookup returns CDR1 ENHRY and CDR2 SYGVKD. V lost 1 base and J lost 9, with 10 bases in between. The CDR3 coding sequence is TGTGCCATCAGTGAGTTCGAGGGGGTTGAGCAGTTCTTC. Protein sequence: CAISEFEGVEQFF.

The chain joins TRBV10-3 to TRBJ2-5; D may match TRBD1 or TRBD2 (6 bases each). Trimming removed 0 bases from V and 2 bases from J, with 13 bases in between. Germline V gives CDR1 ENHRY, CDR2 SYGVKD. This CDR3 comprises 16 residues. In nucleotides, the CDR3 is TGTGCCATCAGTGAGTCTAGGGGGGAGATTCAAGAGACCCAGTACTTC. This translates into CAISESRGEIQETQYF.

This clonotype appeared a few times. This rearrangement joins TRBV5-6 to TRBJ2-6; no clear D gene. V was shortened by 4 bases and J by 0 bases, with 14 bases between the two germline ends. Germline-derived CDR1 and CDR2 are SGHDT and YYEEEE. CDR3 size: 17 residues. Written as DNA, the CDR3 is TGTGCCAGCAGCAGCACCCCGTGGGACTCTGGGGCCAACGTCCTGACTTTC. As protein: CASSSTPWDSGANVLTF.